The present T cell receptor (beta chain) was sequenced within a study of a mutant IDH1 vaccine in newly diagnosed glioma (dated by TCRdb to about 2021). Broadly, across the study: Of the approximately 33 treated patients, around 62% were male and around 40% were female, and a mean age of roughly 40 years was recorded. Prior to enrollment, patients had been given standard therapy consisting of radiotherapy alone, temozolomide alone, or radiochemotherapy with temozolomide, with the combination given to most patients. Peripheral blood was drawn at six visits: V03 (baseline), V05, V07, V10, V12 and V13. For exploratory analyses, about two dozen treated patients had longitudinal TCRB deep sequencing done wherever samples were available. The research as a whole found: Selection of PBMC samples for TCRB deep sequencing was based on availability. Vaccine-induced immune responses across multiple MHC alleles were detected in over 80% of patients. The authors noted that analyses of patient blood samples could not be reproduced because of sample limitations. Pseudoprogression seemed to be unrelated to changes in the top peripheral T cell clonotypes found by TCRB sequencing.

To prepare the library, the immunoSEQ multiplex PCR assay was applied. Following the manufacturer's protocol, the hsTCRB Kit was used to amplify rearranged TCR beta chain sequences. Sequencing of TCRB libraries was carried out on an Illumina MiSeq. The study's own analysis went as follows. The proprietary platform of the kit vendor was used for demultiplexing, trimming and gene mapping. TCRdb took over this immuneACCESS table, retaining in-frame rearrangements with V and J assigned. Such tables are incomplete; in checked studies, under half of the missing clones stem from an unresolved V gene, and the remainder is unexplained. V, J and clone size were drawn from that table, and D and trimming were deduced from the DNA. Within this sample are under 65,000 clones, with 65% to 80% of them counted one time only. The ten largest make up 1.8% of the sample. In light of the paper, this sample's time point label describes: baseline, week 1 (first vaccination visit). Interpreted using the paper, the treatment or condition label stands for: pre-vaccination baseline after standard-of-care therapy. Newly diagnosed WHO grade 3 or 4 IDH1-mutant astrocytomas showing loss of nuclear ATRX were present in the donors. The samples were drawn from NOA16, a multicentre, single-arm, open-label phase I trial in Germany that tested a mutant IDH1 peptide vaccine in humans for the first time. For immunogenicity testing, the blood drawn at visit V03 was used as the baseline sample. Genomic DNA for TCRB sequencing was isolated from EDTA blood with the DNeasy Blood and Tissue Kit.

In the case of this clone: Its antigen is not yet known. Base qualities are not provided; no much larger clone lies one nucleotide away.

CDR1 and CDR2 (MGHRA, YSYEKL) derive from the germline V gene. V loses 0 bases, J loses 1 base, and the germline ends lie 10 bases apart. The CDR3, cysteine through phenylalanine, is 15 amino acids long. CDR3 DNA only is kept here, 45 bases in frame from base 1. Recombination linked TRBV4-1 to TRBJ2-7, with no reliable assignment of the D segment. The sequencing used PBMCs, collected from a glioma patient treated with radiotherapy, temozolomide or both. This receptor was identified in a middle-aged woman with glioma. In nucleotides, the sequence is TGCGCCAGCAGCCAAGATTTATCTGGATCCTACGAGCAGTACTTC. Translated, it gives CASSQDLSGSYEQYF.